The TCR beta chain under discussion was sequenced for a study of blood T cell repertoires in COVID-19. Looking at the study overall: Acute-phase and convalescent COVID-19 samples originated in the United States, Italy and Spain.

The CDR3 spans 13 residues. The germline gives CDR1 MNHEY, CDR2 SMNVEV (reference sequence). Deletions cut 5 bases from V and 5 bases from J, with 12 bases between. Data came from immunoSEQ multiplex PCR; TCRdb stores just in-frame clones and leaves some out. The table has 200,000 to 250,000 clones, under 85% seen once. The specimen sequenced was peripheral blood. This TCR was recovered from a woman in her twenties or thirties with COVID-19, enrolled during active disease. The V gene is TRBV27, the J gene TRBJ2-5; D is unresolved. The CDR3 region has the DNA TGTGCCAGCAGTCGATCTAGGTGGGAGACCCAGTACTTC. Translated: CASSRSRWETQYF.